This entry describes one TCR beta chain. This CDR3 is built from 12 residues. V was trimmed by 5 bases and J by 5 bases, leaving 10 bases between them. CDR1 SEHNR and CDR2 FQNEAQ come from the germline V gene (reference sequence). This sample is part of a study of blood T cell repertoires in COVID-19. Study-level information: Samples taken during acute and convalescent COVID-19 were collected in the United States, Italy and Spain. T cells, B-cell-depleted T cells, or PBMCs supplied cDNA or gDNA.

Per the original data handling: Amplification of reference gene primers was used by the study to estimate nucleated cell counts. Data came from immunoSEQ multiplex PCR; TCRdb stores just in-frame clones and leaves some out. The V and J calls and clone size come from that table; D and trimming were worked out from the DNA. Of 79,000 or so clones listed, 75% to 90% were seen once; the top ten hold more than 0.85%. This sequence was found in a human donor in a cohort sampled during active COVID-19. The rearrangement uses TRBV7-9 and TRBJ2-7, with no clear D. Input material: peripheral blood. The CDR3 coding sequence is TGTGCCAGCAGCCCCGCCCAGGACGAGCAGTACTTC. Amino acids: CASSPAQDEQYF.